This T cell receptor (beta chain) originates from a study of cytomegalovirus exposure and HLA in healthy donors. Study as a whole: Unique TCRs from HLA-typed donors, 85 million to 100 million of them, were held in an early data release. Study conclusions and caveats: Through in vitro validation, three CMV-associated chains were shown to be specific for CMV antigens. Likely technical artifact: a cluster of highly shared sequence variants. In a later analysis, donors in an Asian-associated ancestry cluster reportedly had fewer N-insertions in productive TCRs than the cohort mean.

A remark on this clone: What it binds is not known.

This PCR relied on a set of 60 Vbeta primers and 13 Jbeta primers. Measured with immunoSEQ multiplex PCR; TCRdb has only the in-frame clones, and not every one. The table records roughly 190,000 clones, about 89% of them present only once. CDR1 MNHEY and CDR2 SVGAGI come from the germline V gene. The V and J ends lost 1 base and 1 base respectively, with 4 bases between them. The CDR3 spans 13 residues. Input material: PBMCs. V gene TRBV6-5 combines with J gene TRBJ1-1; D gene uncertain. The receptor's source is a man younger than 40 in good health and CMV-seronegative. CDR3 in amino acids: CASSYYKNTEAFF. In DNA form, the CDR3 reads TGTGCCAGCAGTTACTACAAGAACACTGAAGCTTTCTTT.